Listed below are T cell receptor beta chains from one sample, sequenced in a study of CD8 T cells in ankylosing spondylitis. MiXCR was run by TCRdb on the 5' RACE reads, yielding one entry per CDR3 protein. The repertoire includes roughly 670,000 distinct CDR3 sequences, about 20% of them detected once, and under 20% sits in the top ten. The specimen was blood, either unsorted or a sorted T cell fraction (not recorded which). Receptors originate from a male donor with ankylosing spondylitis. Each CDR3 is given with its conserved first and last residue. D genes are given only for firm matches. The listing skips clone size in some rows; elsewhere it reads once, few, many or a size class.

clone_size: -; d_call: TRBD2; j_call: TRBJ2-3; v_call: TRBV12-3/TRBV12-4; cdr3_aa: CASTRTRSTDTQYF; cdr3_nt: TGTGCCAGCACGAGGACTAGGTCCACAGATACGCAGTATTTT
clone_size: -; d_call: -; j_call: TRBJ2-1; v_call: TRBV11-2; cdr3_aa: CASSLTRRSYNEQFF; cdr3_nt: TGTGCCAGCAGCTTAACTAGGCGGTCCTACAATGAGCAGTTCTTC
clone_size: -; d_call: -; j_call: TRBJ1-4; v_call: TRBV29-1; cdr3_aa: CSATTQGTGARNEKLFF; cdr3_nt: TGCAGCGCTACGACACAGGGTACAGGCGCCCGAAATGAAAAACTGTTTTTT
clone_size: -; d_call: TRBD2; j_call: TRBJ2-1; v_call: TRBV12-3/TRBV12-4; cdr3_aa: CASSYPGLAGGNEQFF; cdr3_nt: TGTGCCAGCAGCTACCCAGGACTAGCGGGGGGGAACGAGCAGTTCTTC
clone_size: few; d_call: TRBD1; j_call: TRBJ1-1; v_call: TRBV18; cdr3_aa: CASSPWTGGMNTEAFF; cdr3_nt: TGTGCCAGCTCACCCTGGACAGGGGGGATGAACACTGAAGCTTTCTTT
clone_size: few; d_call: TRBD2; j_call: TRBJ2-2; v_call: TRBV19; cdr3_aa: CASSTLAGGTGELFF; cdr3_nt: TGTGCCAGTAGTACATTAGCGGGAGGAACCGGGGAGCTGTTTTTT
clone_size: -; d_call: TRBD2; j_call: TRBJ2-3; v_call: TRBV7-2; cdr3_aa: CASSLMIAGPQYF; cdr3_nt: TGTGCCAGCAGCCTGATGATAGCGGGACCGCAGTATTTT
clone_size: -; d_call: -; j_call: TRBJ1-1; v_call: TRBV2; cdr3_aa: CASREQGGDTEAFF; cdr3_nt: TGTGCCAGCCGAGAACAGGGCGGGGACACTGAAGCTTTCTTT
clone_size: -; d_call: -; j_call: TRBJ2-3; v_call: TRBV6-5; cdr3_aa: CASSYEGSTQYF; cdr3_nt: TGTGCCAGCAGTTACGAGGGCTCTACGCAGTATTTT
clone_size: -; d_call: TRBD2; j_call: TRBJ2-1; v_call: TRBV12-3/TRBV12-4; cdr3_aa: CASSFQLAGYNEQFF; cdr3_nt: TGTGCCAGCAGTTTTCAGCTAGCGGGCTACAATGAGCAGTTCTTC
clone_size: -; d_call: TRBD2; j_call: TRBJ2-7; v_call: TRBV2; cdr3_aa: CASSGLAGVTYEQYF; cdr3_nt: TGTGCCAGCAGTGGACTAGCGGGAGTAACCTACGAGCAGTACTTC
clone_size: once; d_call: -; j_call: TRBJ2-6; v_call: TRBV5-1; cdr3_aa: CASSLSAEGANVLTF; cdr3_nt: TGCGCCAGCAGCTTGAGTGCAGAGGGGGCCAACGTCCTGACTTTC
clone_size: many; d_call: -; j_call: TRBJ2-1; v_call: TRBV7-3; cdr3_aa: CASSPGPSMDQFF; cdr3_nt: TGTGCCAGCAGCCCAGGGCCTTCAATGGACCAGTTCTTC
clone_size: many; d_call: TRBD2; j_call: TRBJ2-3; v_call: TRBV4-3; cdr3_aa: CASSQEPTTSSSATQYF; cdr3_nt: TGCGCCAGCAGCCAAGAGCCAACGACTAGCAGTTCAGCGACGCAGTATTTT
clone_size: few; d_call: TRBD1; j_call: TRBJ1-1; v_call: TRBV12-3/TRBV12-4; cdr3_aa: CASSYDREMNTEAFF; cdr3_nt: TGTGCCAGCAGTTACGACAGGGAGATGAACACTGAAGCTTTCTTT
clone_size: -; d_call: TRBD1; j_call: TRBJ2-7; v_call: TRBV20-1; cdr3_aa: CSAIGQGLHSYEQYF; cdr3_nt: TGCAGTGCTATTGGACAGGGACTTCACTCCTACGAGCAGTACTTC
clone_size: few; d_call: -; j_call: TRBJ2-1; v_call: TRBV5-5; cdr3_aa: CASSQTFSSYNEQFF; cdr3_nt: TGTGCCAGCAGCCAGACCTTCAGCTCCTACAATGAGCAGTTCTTC
clone_size: -; d_call: -; j_call: TRBJ1-5; v_call: TRBV2; cdr3_aa: CASMTGGNQPQHF; cdr3_nt: TGTGCCAGCATGACTGGCGGCAATCAGCCCCAGCATTTT
clone_size: -; d_call: TRBD1; j_call: TRBJ1-4; v_call: TRBV28; cdr3_aa: CASSPLQGVHNEKLFF; cdr3_nt: TGTGCCAGCAGTCCGCTTCAGGGGGTCCATAATGAAAAACTGTTTTTT
clone_size: -; d_call: TRBD1; j_call: TRBJ1-2; v_call: TRBV6-1; cdr3_aa: CASSQTGRYGYTF; cdr3_nt: TGTGCCAGCAGTCAGACAGGGAGATATGGCTACACCTTC
clone_size: few; d_call: TRBD1; j_call: TRBJ2-7; v_call: TRBV7-9; cdr3_aa: CASRGGQDHLEQYF; cdr3_nt: TGTGCCAGCAGGGGGGGACAGGACCACCTGGAGCAGTACTTC
clone_size: few; d_call: -; j_call: TRBJ2-7; v_call: TRBV12-5; cdr3_aa: CASGPRTDYYEQYF; cdr3_nt: TGTGCTAGTGGTCCCCGGACGGATTACTACGAGCAGTACTTC
clone_size: -; d_call: -; j_call: TRBJ2-4; v_call: TRBV28; cdr3_aa: CASSLLGQGEAKNIQYF; cdr3_nt: TGTGCCAGCAGTTTATTAGGGCAGGGTGAGGCCAAAAACATTCAGTACTTC
clone_size: few; d_call: -; j_call: TRBJ2-2; v_call: TRBV19; cdr3_aa: CASKEGARSGELFF; cdr3_nt: TGTGCCAGTAAGGAGGGGGCGCGGTCCGGGGAGCTGTTTTTT
clone_size: -; d_call: TRBD1; j_call: TRBJ1-4; v_call: TRBV7-9; cdr3_aa: CASSLGDRELNEKLFF; cdr3_nt: TGTGCCAGCAGCTTAGGGGACAGGGAATTGAATGAAAAACTGTTTTTT
clone_size: -; d_call: TRBD2; j_call: TRBJ2-3; v_call: TRBV3-1; cdr3_aa: CASSLSAGAGPDTQYF; cdr3_nt: TGTGCCAGCAGCCTTTCAGCGGGGGCGGGGCCAGATACGCAGTATTTT
clone_size: few; d_call: -; j_call: TRBJ1-6; v_call: TRBV5-6; cdr3_aa: CASSLWGLGGSPLHF; cdr3_nt: TGTGCCAGCAGCTTGTGGGGGCTGGGCGGATCACCCCTCCACTTT
clone_size: -; d_call: -; j_call: TRBJ2-1; v_call: TRBV6-4; cdr3_aa: CASSESPEGEQFF; cdr3_nt: TGTGCCAGCAGTGAAAGCCCTGAGGGTGAGCAGTTCTTC
clone_size: -; d_call: TRBD2; j_call: TRBJ2-3; v_call: TRBV7-3; cdr3_aa: CASRISGGDTQYF; cdr3_nt: TGTGCCAGCAGGATCAGCGGGGGTGATACGCAGTATTTT
clone_size: few; d_call: -; j_call: TRBJ2-3; v_call: TRBV7-2; cdr3_aa: CASSLTGTVTDTQYF; cdr3_nt: TGTGCCAGCAGCTTAACGGGAACCGTGACAGATACGCAGTATTTT
clone_size: -; d_call: TRBD1; j_call: TRBJ1-1; v_call: TRBV5-5; cdr3_aa: CASSYDRGGEAFF; cdr3_nt: TGTGCCAGCAGCTACGACAGGGGTGGTGAAGCTTTCTTT
clone_size: -; d_call: TRBD2; j_call: TRBJ2-7; v_call: TRBV2; cdr3_aa: CASRDPGLARDF; cdr3_nt: TGTGCCAGCAGGGACCCGGGACTAGCGAGGGACTTC
clone_size: many; d_call: -; j_call: TRBJ2-3; v_call: TRBV7-2; cdr3_aa: CASSLNRADTQYF; cdr3_nt: TGTGCCAGCAGCTTGAATAGGGCAGATACGCAGTATTTT
clone_size: few; d_call: -; j_call: TRBJ2-7; v_call: TRBV18; cdr3_aa: CASSPLPPGPSPSYEQYF; cdr3_nt: TGTGCCAGCTCACCACTACCTCCGGGACCTAGCCCCTCCTACGAGCAGTACTTC
clone_size: few; d_call: TRBD2; j_call: TRBJ2-7; v_call: TRBV29-1; cdr3_aa: CSVGVGGSYEQYF; cdr3_nt: TGCAGCGTCGGAGTGGGGGGGTCCTACGAGCAGTACTTC
clone_size: -; d_call: TRBD1; j_call: TRBJ1-1; v_call: TRBV6-2/TRBV6-3; cdr3_aa: CASSRDSLTEAFF; cdr3_nt: TGTGCCAGCAGTCGGGACAGCCTCACTGAAGCTTTCTTT
clone_size: many; d_call: -; j_call: TRBJ2-3; v_call: TRBV29-1; cdr3_aa: CSVDRGGSDTQYF; cdr3_nt: TGCAGCGTTGATCGAGGGGGGTCGGATACGCAGTATTTT
clone_size: -; d_call: TRBD2; j_call: TRBJ2-7; v_call: TRBV12-3/TRBV12-4; cdr3_aa: CASSFLAGEGSEQYF; cdr3_nt: TGTGCCAGCAGTTTTTTAGCGGGAGAGGGCTCCGAGCAGTACTTC
clone_size: many; d_call: TRBD1; j_call: TRBJ2-7; v_call: TRBV28; cdr3_aa: CASSLTGSSYEQYF; cdr3_nt: TGTGCCAGCAGTTTGACAGGGAGCTCCTACGAGCAGTACTTC
clone_size: few; d_call: TRBD2; j_call: TRBJ2-1; v_call: TRBV27; cdr3_aa: CATRGLAGTSYNEQFF; cdr3_nt: TGTGCCACCCGTGGGTTAGCGGGAACCTCCTACAATGAGCAGTTCTTC
clone_size: few; d_call: -; j_call: TRBJ1-4; v_call: TRBV25-1; cdr3_aa: CASSDPQGSEKLFF; cdr3_nt: TGTGCCAGCAGTGATCCACAGGGTAGCGAAAAACTGTTTTTT
clone_size: -; d_call: TRBD1; j_call: TRBJ2-5; v_call: TRBV15; cdr3_aa: CATSRDFRTGGETQYF; cdr3_nt: TGTGCCACCAGCAGAGATTTCCGGACAGGAGGAGAGACCCAGTACTTC
clone_size: once; d_call: -; j_call: TRBJ1-2; v_call: TRBV4-1; cdr3_aa: CASSQDGGTPFNYGYTF; cdr3_nt: TGCGCCAGCAGCCAAGATGGCGGGACACCTTTTAACTATGGCTACACCTTC
clone_size: few; d_call: -; j_call: TRBJ2-1; v_call: TRBV7-9; cdr3_aa: CASRALVGQRSYNEQFF; cdr3_nt: TGTGCCAGCAGAGCTCTCGTCGGACAGCGCTCCTACAATGAGCAGTTCTTC
clone_size: -; d_call: -; j_call: TRBJ1-1; v_call: TRBV5-1; cdr3_aa: CASSLADLGMGAFF; cdr3_nt: TGCGCCAGCAGCTTGGCCGACTTAGGCATGGGGGCTTTCTTT
clone_size: many; d_call: -; j_call: TRBJ2-4; v_call: TRBV5-5; cdr3_aa: CASSLGRLAKNIQYF; cdr3_nt: TGTGCCAGCAGCTTAGGCAGACTAGCCAAAAACATTCAGTACTTC
clone_size: few; d_call: -; j_call: TRBJ1-1; v_call: TRBV28; cdr3_aa: CASSFTRLTEAFF; cdr3_nt: TGTGCCAGCAGTTTCACAAGGCTCACTGAAGCTTTCTTT
clone_size: -; d_call: -; j_call: TRBJ2-5; v_call: TRBV6-2/TRBV6-3; cdr3_aa: CASSPQTSKTQETQYF; cdr3_nt: TGTGCCAGCAGTCCCCAAACTTCGAAGACTCAAGAGACCCAGTACTTC
clone_size: -; d_call: -; j_call: TRBJ1-2; v_call: TRBV20-1; cdr3_aa: CSARALRESTF; cdr3_nt: TGCAGTGCGCGGGCCCTCCGTGAGAGCACCTTC
clone_size: -; d_call: -; j_call: TRBJ2-2; v_call: TRBV7-2; cdr3_aa: CASSLGSARTGELFF; cdr3_nt: TGTGCCAGCAGCTTAGGAAGTGCGAGGACCGGGGAGCTGTTTTTT
clone_size: few; d_call: -; j_call: TRBJ1-1; v_call: TRBV5-1; cdr3_aa: CASSLGTRTEAFF; cdr3_nt: TGCGCCAGCAGCCTAGGGACCCGCACTGAAGCTTTCTTT
clone_size: many; d_call: TRBD1; j_call: TRBJ1-4; v_call: TRBV2; cdr3_aa: CASSLQGGYEKLFF; cdr3_nt: TGTGCCAGCAGTCTACAGGGGGGCTATGAAAAACTGTTTTTT
clone_size: -; d_call: TRBD1; j_call: TRBJ1-1; v_call: TRBV5-1; cdr3_aa: CASSNGPHGTGQNTEAFF; cdr3_nt: TGCGCCAGCAGCAACGGGCCCCACGGGACAGGGCAGAACACTGAAGCTTTCTTT
clone_size: few; d_call: TRBD2; j_call: TRBJ2-1; v_call: TRBV28; cdr3_aa: CASTSSGRPSEQFF; cdr3_nt: TGTGCCAGCACAAGTAGCGGGAGACCGAGTGAGCAGTTCTTC
clone_size: many; d_call: -; j_call: TRBJ1-6; v_call: TRBV12-3/TRBV12-4; cdr3_aa: CASSFRDSPLHF; cdr3_nt: TGTGCCAGCAGTTTTAGAGATTCACCCCTCCACTTT
clone_size: once; d_call: TRBD1; j_call: TRBJ1-1; v_call: TRBV20-1; cdr3_aa: CSAGRGQLNTEAFF; cdr3_nt: TGCAGTGCTGGACGGGGACAGCTGAACACTGAAGCTTTCTTT
clone_size: few; d_call: -; j_call: TRBJ2-7; v_call: TRBV4-2; cdr3_aa: CASSQVGALSYEQYF; cdr3_nt: TGTGCCAGCAGCCAAGTGGGCGCCCTCTCCTACGAGCAGTACTTC